This record looks at one TCR beta chain sequence and its context. Trimming took 3 bases from V and 3 from J, leaving 10 bases between them. The CDR3 has 14 residues. Germline V gene lookup returns CDR1 KGHDR and CDR2 SFDVKD. This sample is drawn from a study of blood T cell repertoires in COVID-19. Looking at the study overall: Samples of COVID-19 (acute and convalescent) were obtained from the United States, Italy and Spain. In each case, the material was cDNA or gDNA derived from T cells, B-cell-depleted T cells, or PBMCs.

Original handling: By means of reference gene primer amplification, nucleated cell counts were estimated. Libraries were prepared by immunoSEQ multiplex PCR; TCRdb keeps only in-frame clonotypes and omits some of them. D and trimming come from the DNA, and the V and J calls and clone size come from that table. There are over 50,000 clones in the sample; around 83% occur only once, and about 12% lies in the top ten. This chain joins TRBV24-1 and TRBJ2-5; D perhaps matches TRBD1 (5 bases). The sequencing sample was made of peripheral blood. The receptor's source is a man in his 70s with active COVID-19. CDR3 DNA sequence: TGTGCCACCAGTGATCCCGACAGTGAAGAGACCCAGTACTTC. Amino acid sequence: CATSDPDSEETQYF.